The rows below give T cell receptor beta chains drawn from one sample of a study of blood T cell repertoires in COVID-19. Assay: immunoSEQ multiplex PCR; the TCRdb copy retains only in-frame clones and omits some. This sample has approximately 260,000 clones, with about 88% found just once. Sequencing used peripheral blood. The receptors were gathered from a woman between 35 and 50 years old who had recovered from COVID-19. Both conserved end residues are part of each CDR3. Fields, in order: J gene, clone size, V gene, D gene, CDR3 DNA, CDR3 protein. The D gene is left open where the match is weak. Rows give clone size only sometimes, using once, few, many, or a class for an expanded clone.

j_gene: TRBJ2-3; abundance: .; v_gene: TRBV10-2; d_gene: TRBD2; CDR3nt: TGCGCCAGCAGCCCAGGGGCGCGAGGCGGGAGGGCCGGGGATACGCAGTATTTT; CDR3aa: CASSPGARGGRAGDTQYF
j_gene: TRBJ1-5; abundance: .; v_gene: TRBV10-2; d_gene: .; CDR3nt: TGCGCCAGCAGTGATCAACTTAGCAATCAGCCCCAGCATTTT; CDR3aa: CASSDQLSNQPQHF
j_gene: TRBJ2-1; abundance: once; v_gene: TRBV6-4; d_gene: TRBD1; CDR3nt: TGTGCCAGCAGCCCTCCCGACAGGGGAGGCCCCTACAATGAGCAGTTCTTC; CDR3aa: CASSPPDRGGPYNEQFF
j_gene: TRBJ1-6; abundance: .; v_gene: TRBV27; d_gene: .; CDR3nt: TGTGCCAGCAGTCCATCTCGACAGACAGGCGGCAATTCACCCCTCCACTTT; CDR3aa: CASSPSRQTGGNSPLHF
j_gene: TRBJ2-5; abundance: .; v_gene: TRBV11-3; d_gene: .; CDR3nt: TGTGCCAGCAGCTTAGATTCAGGGGAAGAGACCCAGTACTTC; CDR3aa: CASSLDSGEETQYF
j_gene: TRBJ1-2; abundance: .; v_gene: TRBV5-4; d_gene: .; CDR3nt: TGTGCCAGCAGCCAGATCACCCGGACAGAGACTTATGGCTACACCTTC; CDR3aa: CASSQITRTETYGYTF
j_gene: TRBJ2-3; abundance: .; v_gene: TRBV11-1; d_gene: .; CDR3nt: TGTGCCAGCAGCTCCCGGAGGGCCACAGATACGCAGTATTTT; CDR3aa: CASSSRRATDTQYF
j_gene: TRBJ2-2; abundance: .; v_gene: TRBV11-3; d_gene: TRBD1; CDR3nt: TGTGCCAGCAGCCAACAGGGGGCGGCCGGGGAGCTGTTTTTT; CDR3aa: CASSQQGAAGELFF
j_gene: TRBJ2-7; abundance: .; v_gene: TRBV12-3/TRBV12-4; d_gene: .; CDR3nt: TGTGCCAGCAGGGTTACAGGGAGCGAGCAGTACTTC; CDR3aa: CASRVTGSEQYF
j_gene: TRBJ1-1; abundance: .; v_gene: TRBV10-1; d_gene: TRBD1; CDR3nt: TGCGCCAGCAGTGAGAGGACAGGGAACACTGAAGCTTTCTTT; CDR3aa: CASSERTGNTEAFF
j_gene: TRBJ1-2; abundance: .; v_gene: TRBV5-5; d_gene: .; CDR3nt: TGTGCCAGCAGCTTTGTCCAGGGTGTATTGCAGCCAGTTGGCTACACCTTC; CDR3aa: CASSFVQGVLQPVGYTF
j_gene: TRBJ1-3; abundance: .; v_gene: TRBV10-3; d_gene: .; CDR3nt: TGTGCCATCAGTGGGGAGGAAGGACACACCATATATTTT; CDR3aa: CAISGEEGHTIYF
j_gene: TRBJ1-6; abundance: few; v_gene: TRBV28; d_gene: .; CDR3nt: TGTGCCAGCAATTTCGGACAGCTCTACAGACCCCTCCACTTT; CDR3aa: CASNFGQLYRPLHF
j_gene: TRBJ1-4; abundance: .; v_gene: TRBV7-9; d_gene: TRBD1; CDR3nt: TGTGCCAGCAGCCAGGGACAGGGGAACGAAAAACTGTTTTTT; CDR3aa: CASSQGQGNEKLFF
j_gene: TRBJ1-1; abundance: once; v_gene: TRBV6-5; d_gene: .; CDR3nt: TGTGCCAGCAGTTACATCGGGAGCACTGAAGCTTTCTTT; CDR3aa: CASSYIGSTEAFF
j_gene: TRBJ1-3; abundance: .; v_gene: TRBV7-2; d_gene: .; CDR3nt: TGTGCCAGCAGCTTTGAAGCCTCATGGAACACCATATATTTT; CDR3aa: CASSFEASWNTIYF
j_gene: TRBJ1-2; abundance: .; v_gene: TRBV27; d_gene: .; CDR3nt: TGTGCCAGCAGCGTCCAGGGCAACCATGGCTACACCTTC; CDR3aa: CASSVQGNHGYTF
j_gene: TRBJ2-7; abundance: .; v_gene: TRBV27; d_gene: .; CDR3nt: TGTGCCAGCAGTTTATTTAGGGGTTCCTACGAGCAGTACTTC; CDR3aa: CASSLFRGSYEQYF
j_gene: TRBJ2-3; abundance: .; v_gene: TRBV6-5; d_gene: .; CDR3nt: TGTGCCAGCAGATCCTACACAGATACGCAGTATTTT; CDR3aa: CASRSYTDTQYF
j_gene: TRBJ1-4; abundance: once; v_gene: TRBV28; d_gene: TRBD1; CDR3nt: TGTGCCAGCAGGGGACAGGGGAAAGGTGAAAAACTGTTTTTT; CDR3aa: CASRGQGKGEKLFF
j_gene: TRBJ2-3; abundance: .; v_gene: TRBV11-1; d_gene: .; CDR3nt: TGTGCCAGCAGCGGGCGGACAGTCAGCACAGATACGCAGTATTTT; CDR3aa: CASSGRTVSTDTQYF
j_gene: TRBJ1-3; abundance: .; v_gene: TRBV15; d_gene: .; CDR3nt: TGTGCCACCAGCAGAGATGGGGCAGGGCCTGGAAACACCATATATTTT; CDR3aa: CATSRDGAGPGNTIYF